One T cell receptor (beta chain) is described in this entry. CDR1 and CDR2 from the germline V gene are SNHLY and FYNNEI. V was shortened by 6 bases and J by 2 bases, with 10 bases between the two germline ends. The CDR3 runs to 13 residues. Study members were between about 18 and 95 years old and lived in 20 to 30 US regions. The source of the sample is a study of blood T cell repertoires in COVID-19. In the authors' workflow: Amplifying reference gene primers gave estimates of nucleated cell counts. Libraries were prepared by immunoSEQ multiplex PCR; TCRdb keeps only in-frame clonotypes and omits some of them. V and J calls and clone size are given by that table; D and trimming were obtained from the DNA. The sample has fewer than 350,000 clones, around 87% seen once.

V gene TRBV2 combines with J gene TRBJ1-2; D unresolved. Specimen: PBMCs or T cells enriched from blood (not recorded which). The receptor was derived from a woman between 18 and 30 years old with acute COVID-19. CDR3 in amino acids: CASSLRENYGYTF. CDR3 DNA: TGTGCCAGCAGCCTACGGGAGAACTATGGCTACACCTTC.